This TCR beta chain was sequenced in a study of early T cells in non-severe SARS-CoV-2 infection. Whole-study context: The authors sequenced bulk RNA from unsorted whole blood, leaving chains unpaired.

V shed 0 bases and J shed 7 bases, with 10 bases lying between them. The germline V gene has CDR1 LGHDT and CDR2 YNNKEL (reference sequence). This CDR3 spans 14 amino acids. This clonotype was found many times. Unique molecular identifiers (one per individual cDNA molecule) were attached. MiXCR was run by TCRdb on the 5' RACE reads, yielding one entry per CDR3 protein. Found here are about 130,000 distinct CDR3 sequences, about 15% of them singletons; the top ten hold 20% to 25%. The sample was whole blood. This rearrangement joins TRBV3-1 to TRBJ2-1; D remains ambiguous. This TCR came from an adult who was a healthcare worker with PCR-confirmed SARS-CoV-2 infection or an uninfected control (not recorded which). CDR3 amino acids: CASSQEGNRNEQFF. The CDR3, as DNA: TGTGCCAGCAGCCAAGAGGGGAACCGGAATGAGCAGTTCTTC.